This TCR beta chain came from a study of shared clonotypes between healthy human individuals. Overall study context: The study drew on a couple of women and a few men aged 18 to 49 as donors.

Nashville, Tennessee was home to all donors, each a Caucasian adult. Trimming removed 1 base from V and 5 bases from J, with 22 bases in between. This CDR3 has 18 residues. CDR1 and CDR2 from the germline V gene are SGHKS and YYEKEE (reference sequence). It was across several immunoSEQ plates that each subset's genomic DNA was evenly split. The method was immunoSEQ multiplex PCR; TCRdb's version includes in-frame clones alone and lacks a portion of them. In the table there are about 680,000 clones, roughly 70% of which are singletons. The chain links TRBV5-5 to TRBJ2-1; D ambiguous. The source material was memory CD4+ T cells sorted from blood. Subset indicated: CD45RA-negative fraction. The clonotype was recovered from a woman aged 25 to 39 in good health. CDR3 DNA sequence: TGTGCCAGCAGCTTGATGAGTTTCGTGTCAACGGGCCACAATGAGCAGTTCTTC. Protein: CASSLMSFVSTGHNEQFF.